The clone carrying this T cell receptor beta chain occurred a few times. Its antigen is unknown. These data originate in a study of shared clonotypes between healthy human individuals. The overall study: The study enrolled two women and three men aged 18 to 49. Per-donor plates numbered three CD4 naive, three CD4 memory, two CD8 naive and one CD8 memory.

Study results and limitations: Among non-shared clonotypes, generation probabilities were lower than among those shared by all four donors.

The CDR3 has 16 amino acids. The germline V gene encodes CDR1 MNHNS and CDR2 SASEGT. Trimming pared 0 bases from V and 5 bases from J, leaving 13 bases between. Using immunoSEQ multiplex PCR, the repertoire was profiled, and TCRdb retains in-frame clones only, with some absent. The sample yields roughly 2.6 million clones, over 85% seen once. Splitting of CD4+ cells produced CD45RA+ naive and CD45RA-negative memory subsets. The sequencing input was naive CD4+ T cells sorted from blood. Subset reported: CD45RA+ positively selected. The receptor's source is a man between 18 and 29 years old in good health. The chain combines TRBV6-1 with TRBJ2-2; tentatively, D is TRBD1 or TRBD2 (5 bases each). CDR3 DNA: TGTGCCAGCAGTGAAGCGGGACGGGGATGGACCGGGGAGCTGTTTTTT. Its translation is CASSEAGRGWTGELFF.